Below, one TCR beta chain is given with its context. What it recognizes is unknown. The length of the CDR3 is 13 residues. Germline assignment: CDR1 MNHEY and CDR2 SVGEGT. The germline V and J ends were trimmed by 6 bases and 6 bases, with 15 bases remaining between them. The source of the sample is a study of T cell repertoires in cytomegalovirus infection. Study-wide background: Recently described HLA-C-restricted plus well-studied HLA-B-restricted CMV epitopes were used.

Using its own MiXCR run on the reads, TCRdb lists one record per CDR3 protein. This table has about 310,000 distinct CDR3 sequences, around 25% appearing once. The TCR was taken from a human donor in good health (CMV status not recorded). Some clones in this sample may be carry-over from other donors' samples. The chain combines TRBV6-2 or TRBV6-3 with TRBJ2-7; the D gene is possibly TRBD2 (5 bases). The input for sequencing was cultured PBMCs, taken from culture after CMV antigen stimulation. CDR3 amino acids: CASSSRPEAEQYF. The CDR3, as DNA: TGTGCCAGCAGCTCCCGCCCGGAGGCCGAGCAGTACTTC.